This T cell receptor (beta chain) was captured by sequencing in a study of T cell responses to AZD1222 COVID-19 vaccine (dated by TCRdb to 2020 to 2022). A note on the overall study: A total of roughly 240 trial participants underwent TCR sequencing, of whom 200 to 220 received two doses of AZD1222 and about 25 received two doses of the MenACWY control vaccine. Enrollment into the trials was organized by age into subgroups of 18-55, 56-69 and 70-plus years, and those subgroups contained roughly 150, 30 and 60 TCR-sequenced participants, respectively. Results the study describes overall, beyond this receptor: In the small 56-69-year group, the increase in depth fell short of significance, most likely because of low power. Spike-specific TCR breadth and depth rose significantly after two AZD1222 doses compared with day 0 and with MenACWY recipients. Conclusions about previously exposed vaccinees are limited, since just a handful of AZD1222 recipients were seropositive for SARS-CoV-2 at baseline. Because no samples from the day 14 peak response were available, repertoires could be characterized only after the peak T cell response. Reportedly, close to half of the unique spike-specific TCRs recognized epitopes lying outside the regions that are mutated in the B.1.351 and B.1.1.7 variants. Participants were mostly white British and included more females than males, and it was suggested by the authors that clonal diversity may have been underestimated. The vaccine-associated CD4 TCRs covered the entire spike protein, and the dominant responses fell in regions 160-218 and 743-854.

This clone has a single count. It lacks a known antigen. Per-base quality was not reported, and no clone a single base away is much larger than it. V lost 7 bases and J lost 4 bases; the stretch between them is 16 bases long. The germline V gene yields MDHEN for CDR1 and SYDVKM for CDR2. The CDR3 spans 15 residues, from the cysteine through the phenylalanine. Only CDR3 DNA is held: 45 bases, read in frame from base 1. The CDR3 regions of human TCRbeta chains were subjected to immunosequencing. The authors' pipeline ran thus. Repertoire TCRs were checked for matches against a reference library of SARS-CoV-2-specific TCRs that had been generated using the MIRA antigen-specificity platform. Breadth was defined as the fraction of unique TCRs that were SARS-CoV-2-associated. Depth was defined as the fraction of total T cells that were SARS-CoV-2-associated. Using the MIRA data, each spike-specific TCR was assigned both to the spike region to which the TCR was reactive and to a CD4 or CD8 class. Log10-transformed breadth and depth values were compared by one-way ANOVA with Sidak's multiple comparisons tests. The clones in this table, taken by TCRdb from immuneACCESS, are in-frame only. Not every clone is retained; where verified, under half of the shortfall comes from an unresolved V gene, and the cause of the rest is unknown. The V and J calls and clone size are taken from that table; D and trimming were inferred from the DNA. This sample gives over 110,000 clones in total; about 91% of them show up just once. Over 8.5% of the sample is held by the ten biggest clonotypes.

This sample's time point label indicates: about 28 days (+/-7) after the second vaccine dose. AZD1222 recipients with second doses at about 4 weeks or about 12 weeks were pooled, because spike-specific TCR depth and breadth did not differ between schedules. Vaccinee samples came from UK trials COV001 and COV002, including a single-blind randomized controlled phase 2/3 trial of AZD1222 (ChAdOx1 nCoV-19) in healthy adults. Trial participant PBMC samples were collected at day 0 and day 28 after the second dose for TCRbeta chain sequencing. This sequence originates from an adult who received the AZD1222 COVID-19 vaccine. The chain was built from TRBV28 and TRBJ2-2; a tentative D call is TRBD2 (7 bases match). Sequencing used peripheral blood, obtained 28 days after the second AZD1222 dose. CDR3 sequence: CASTVRGAITGELFF. The nucleotide sequence reads as follows: TGTGCCAGCACTGTCCGGGGGGCGATCACCGGGGAGCTGTTTTTT.